This TCR beta chain was identified during a study of blood T cell repertoires in COVID-19. About the study: T cells, B-cell-depleted T cells, or PBMCs supplied cDNA or gDNA.

Per the original data handling: It was from reference gene primer amplification that nucleated cell counts were estimated. This table comes from immunoSEQ multiplex PCR, and its TCRdb copy is limited to in-frame clones, with some not included. The V and J calls and the clone size are those of that table, but D and trimming were determined from the DNA. Of more than 200,000 clones listed, 65% to 85% were seen once; the top ten hold approximately 4%. Ends included, the CDR3 has 12 residues. The germline gives CDR1 MDHEN, CDR2 SYDVKM. This clone was counted between two and nine times. The CDR3 ends on some other residue instead of the conserved phenylalanine or tryptophan, so this is likely a read error. Because the CDR3's place on the DNA is in doubt, the DNA is left out and the CDR3 is given as listed by TCRdb.

Specimen: peripheral blood. The V gene is TRBV28, the J gene TRBJ2-7; the D call TRBD2 from the table was never checked on the DNA. This TCR was recovered from a middle-aged woman with active or convalescent COVID-19. The CDR3 loop reads CASSLRRDSLSS.